This TCR beta chain is drawn from a study of blood T cells in healthy people across ages. The V end lost 3 bases, the J end lost 3 bases, and 10 bases lay between the germline ends. Germline V lookup: CDR1 SGHDT, CDR2 YYEEEE. CDR3 length: 14 amino acids. The second PCR ran about 6 to 12 cycles with a sample-barcoded 5' primer and J-beta primers. TCRdb ran MiXCR on the 5' RACE reads and lists one entry per CDR3 protein. This table holds about 720,000 distinct CDR3 sequences, about 20% found once. Sequencing was done on a sample of blood. This chain links TRBV5-6 with TRBJ2-4, with D tentatively TRBD1 or TRBD2 (6 bases each). The clonotype comes from a man in his 70s in good health. CDR3 sequence (DNA): TGTGCCAGCAGCTCGGGGGCCATCAAAAACATTCAGTACTTC. This sequence encodes CASSSGAIKNIQYF.